The 8 T cell receptor beta chains below were found in one sample sequenced in a study of molecular identifiers for immune sequencing clone quantification. Using its own MiXCR run on the PCR reads, TCRdb lists one record per CDR3 protein. The sample lists some 650,000 distinct CDR3 sequences; 20% were seen once. The sample taken for sequencing was naive CD8+ T cells from blood, with Jurkat cell RNA spiked in. This sample's subset: FACS-sorted CD8+CD4-CCR7+CD45RA+ naive T cells. Receptors originate from a human donor in good health. Some libraries in this study had Jurkat cell RNA spiked in.

As to this clonotype: A much more abundant neighbour one base away suggests this may be a read error. The genes are TRBV12-3 or TRBV12-4 and TRBJ1-2, with D perhaps TRBD1 (6 bases). This CDR3 contains 14 residues. The CDR3 protein is CACSLGGTNYGYTF. CDR3 sequence (DNA): TGTGCCTGCAGTTTAGGGGGGACTAACTATGGCTACACCTTC.

In the case of this clonotype: With a much larger clone just one base away, this may be a read error. A read error is likely, as this CDR3 ends without the conserved phenylalanine or tryptophan. The J gene is TRBJ1-1, the V gene TRBV4-3, with D uncertain. CDR3 length: 14 residues. Deletions cut 6 bases from V and 4 bases from J, with 15 bases between. Germline V gene sequence: CDR1 LGHNA, CDR2 YSLEER. CDR3 protein: CASRESRMGTEAFL. DNA for the CDR3: TGCGCCAGCAGGGAAAGTAGGATGGGCACTGAAGCTTTCTTA.

This clonotype was found many times. The rearrangement links TRBV7-9 to TRBJ2-5; D might be TRBD1 (6 bases). V lost 5 bases to trimming and J lost 13 bases, with 17 bases between them. The CDR3 is 12 amino acids. Per germline, CDR1 SEHNR and CDR2 FQNEAQ (reference sequence). The CDR3 DNA sequence: TGTGCCAGCAGCGGGACATCCCTTGTCCTGTACTTC. Protein product: CASSGTSLVLYF.

This clonotype was detected ten times or more. The V call is TRBV7-2, the J call TRBJ2-7; 10 nucleotides agree with TRBD1. Germline CDR1 SGHTA, CDR2 FQGNSA. The trim removed 5 bases at V and 4 bases at J, leaving 2 bases unmatched. The CDR3 is made up of 13 amino acids. CDR3 amino acids: CASSRQGAYEQYF. CDR3 nucleotide sequence: TGTGCCAGCAGCCGACAGGGGGCTTACGAGCAGTACTTC.

In this sample, this clonotype turned up many times. The J gene is TRBJ2-2, the V gene TRBV28; possible D gene TRBD2, 5 bases. Trimming took 0 bases from V and 11 from J, leaving 13 bases between them. The germline V gene encodes CDR1 MDHEN and CDR2 SYDVKM. This CDR3 has 14 residues. The CDR3 reads CASSLWDSSSELFF. CDR3 coding DNA: TGTGCCAGCAGTTTATGGGACTCGTCGTCAGAGCTGTTTTTT.

This clonotype was seen ten or more times. The chain uses TRBV6-1 and TRBJ1-5; D might be TRBD1 (5 bases). Trimming took 6 bases from V and 3 from J, leaving 9 bases between them. Germline V lookup: CDR1 MNHNS, CDR2 SASEGT. This CDR3 contains 13 residues. The CDR3 is CASSGRANQPQHF. As DNA, the CDR3 is TGTGCCAGCAGCGGCAGGGCCAATCAGCCCCAGCATTTT.

Comments on this clonotype: A much bigger clone sits one base away, suggesting this may be a read error. V is TRBV12-3 or TRBV12-4 and J is TRBJ2-3, with a possible D match to TRBD2 (5 bases). This CDR3 region has 15 residues. The DNA of the CDR3 is TGTGCCGGCAGGTTGGACGGGGTAGACACAGATACGCAGTATTTT. Its translation is CAGRLDGVDTDTQYF.

Regarding this clonotype: A read error may be the cause here, since a much bigger clone is one base away. CDR3 residues: CVSSLPRTGGGGSGLYNEQFF. CDR3 DNA sequence: TGTGTCAGCAGTTTACCCCGGACAGGGGGCGGTGGTAGCGGGCTGTACAATGAGCAGTTCTTC. V usage is TRBV28 and J usage is TRBJ2-1; 11 bases match TRBD1. The CDR3 covers 21 residues. CDR1 is MDHEN, CDR2 SYDVKM, per germline.